This TCR beta chain was sequenced during a study of radiotherapy plus CTLA-4 blockade in lung cancer. Study-level findings and limits: Clones of tumor-derived TCRs expanded in blood after radiotherapy plus ipilimumab.

The data were produced by immunoSEQ multiplex PCR, yet TCRdb's version contains in-frame clones alone and is incomplete. The data show over 95,000 clones, roughly 79% seen once. CTLA-4 blockade using ipilimumab, together with focal radiation, was received by patients with chemo-refractory metastatic non-small-cell lung cancer. CDR1 and CDR2 (germline): LNHDA, SQIVND (reference sequence). J lost 6 bases, V lost 6 bases, and 7 bases had no gene match. There are 14 residues in the CDR3. A remark on this clone: Its antigen remains unknown. Within the sample, other DNA sequences also encode this same CDR3.

The gene calls are TRBV19 and TRBJ1-1; 10 bases line up with TRBD1. The TCR comes from a human donor with non-small cell lung cancer who had a partial response to radiotherapy plus ipilimumab. Some clones in this sample may be carry-over from other donors' samples. Sequences were derived from peripheral blood, sampled from a patient treated with radiotherapy plus ipilimumab. The CDR3 is CASRRDRGMAEAFF. DNA of the CDR3: TGTGCCAGTAGGAGGGACAGGGGTATGGCTGAAGCTTTCTTT.